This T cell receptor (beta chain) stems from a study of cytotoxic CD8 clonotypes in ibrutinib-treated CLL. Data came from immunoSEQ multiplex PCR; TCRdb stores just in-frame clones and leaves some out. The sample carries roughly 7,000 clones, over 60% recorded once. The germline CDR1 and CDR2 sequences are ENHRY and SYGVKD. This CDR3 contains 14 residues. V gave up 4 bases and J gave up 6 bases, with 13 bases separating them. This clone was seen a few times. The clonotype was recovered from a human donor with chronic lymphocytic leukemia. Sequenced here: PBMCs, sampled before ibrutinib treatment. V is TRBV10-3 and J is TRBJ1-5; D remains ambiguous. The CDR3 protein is CAISVHPSSQPQHF. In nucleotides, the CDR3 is TGTGCCATCAGTGTCCACCCATCAAGTCAGCCCCAGCATTTT.